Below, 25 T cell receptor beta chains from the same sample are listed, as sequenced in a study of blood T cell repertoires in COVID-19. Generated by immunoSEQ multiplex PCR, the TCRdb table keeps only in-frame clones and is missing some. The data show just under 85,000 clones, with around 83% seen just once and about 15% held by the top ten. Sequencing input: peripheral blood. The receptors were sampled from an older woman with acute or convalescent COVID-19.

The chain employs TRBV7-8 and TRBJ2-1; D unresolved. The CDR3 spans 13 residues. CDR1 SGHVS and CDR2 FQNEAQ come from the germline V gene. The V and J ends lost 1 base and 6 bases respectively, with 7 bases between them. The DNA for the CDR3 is TGTGCCAGCAGCTTAGATCAACTCAATGAGCAGTTCTTC. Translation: CASSLDQLNEQFF.

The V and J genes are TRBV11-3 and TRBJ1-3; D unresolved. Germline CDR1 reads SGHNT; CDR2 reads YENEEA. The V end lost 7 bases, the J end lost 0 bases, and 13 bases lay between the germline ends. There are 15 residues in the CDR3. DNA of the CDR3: TGTGCCAGCACCACGGAGGGCCTCTCTGGAAACACCATATATTTT. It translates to CASTTEGLSGNTIYF.

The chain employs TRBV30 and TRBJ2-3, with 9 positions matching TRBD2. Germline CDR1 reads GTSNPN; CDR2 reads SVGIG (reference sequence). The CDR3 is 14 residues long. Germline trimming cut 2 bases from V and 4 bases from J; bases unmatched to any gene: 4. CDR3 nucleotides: TGTGCCTGGAGTCGCGGGAGGGCGGCAGATACGCAGTATTTT. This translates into CAWSRGRAADTQYF.

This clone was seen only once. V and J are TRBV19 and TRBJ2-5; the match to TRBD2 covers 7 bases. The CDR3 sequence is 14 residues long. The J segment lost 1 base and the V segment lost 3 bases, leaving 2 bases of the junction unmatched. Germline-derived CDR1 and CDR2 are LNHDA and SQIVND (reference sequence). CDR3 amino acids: CASSIRGVQETQYF. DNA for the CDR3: TGTGCCAGTAGTATTCGGGGGGTCCAAGAGACCCAGTACTTC.

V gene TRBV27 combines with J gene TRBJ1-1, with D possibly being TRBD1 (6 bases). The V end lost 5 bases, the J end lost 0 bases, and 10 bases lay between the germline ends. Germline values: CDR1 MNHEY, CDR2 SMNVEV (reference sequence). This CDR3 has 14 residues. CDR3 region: CASSLTGMNTEAFF. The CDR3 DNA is TGTGCCAGCAGTCTCACAGGGATGAACACTGAAGCTTTCTTT.

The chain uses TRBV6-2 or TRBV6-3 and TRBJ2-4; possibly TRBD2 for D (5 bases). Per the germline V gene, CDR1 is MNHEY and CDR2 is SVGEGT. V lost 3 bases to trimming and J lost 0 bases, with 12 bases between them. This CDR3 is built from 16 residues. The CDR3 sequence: CASSYLTGLAKNIQYF. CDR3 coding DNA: TGTGCCAGCAGTTATCTGACCGGACTAGCCAAAAACATTCAGTACTTC.

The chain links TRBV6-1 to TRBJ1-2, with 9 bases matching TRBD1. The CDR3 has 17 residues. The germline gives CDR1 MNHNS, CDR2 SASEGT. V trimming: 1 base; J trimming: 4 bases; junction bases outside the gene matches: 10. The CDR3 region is CASSEVFGTGIGYGYTF. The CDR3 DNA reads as TGTGCCAGCAGTGAAGTTTTTGGGACAGGGATAGGCTATGGCTACACCTTC.

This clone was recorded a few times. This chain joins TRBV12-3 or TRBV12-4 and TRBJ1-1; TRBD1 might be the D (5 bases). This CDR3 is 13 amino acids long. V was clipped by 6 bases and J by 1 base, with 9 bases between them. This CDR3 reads CASRSQGNTEAFF. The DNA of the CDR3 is TGTGCCAGCAGATCGCAGGGGAACACTGAAGCTTTCTTT.

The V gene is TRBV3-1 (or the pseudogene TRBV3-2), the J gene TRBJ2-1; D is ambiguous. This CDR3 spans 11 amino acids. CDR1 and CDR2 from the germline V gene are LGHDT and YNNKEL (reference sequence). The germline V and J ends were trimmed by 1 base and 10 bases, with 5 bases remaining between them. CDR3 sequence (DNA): TGTGCCAGCAGCCAAGTGCAGGAGCAGTTCTTC. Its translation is CASSQVQEQFF.

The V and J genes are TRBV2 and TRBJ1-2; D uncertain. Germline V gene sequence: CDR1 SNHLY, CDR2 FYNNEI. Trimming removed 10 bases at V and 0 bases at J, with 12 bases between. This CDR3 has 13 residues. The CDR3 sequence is CATEGPPNYGYTF. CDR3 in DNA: TGTGCCACCGAGGGTCCGCCTAACTATGGCTACACCTTC.

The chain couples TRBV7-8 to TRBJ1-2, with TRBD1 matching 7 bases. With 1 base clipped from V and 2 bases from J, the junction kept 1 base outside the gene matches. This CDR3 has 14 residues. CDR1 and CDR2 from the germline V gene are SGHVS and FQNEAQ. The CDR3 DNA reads TGTGCCAGCAGCTTAGGGGGACAGAACTATGGCTACACCTTC. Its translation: CASSLGGQNYGYTF. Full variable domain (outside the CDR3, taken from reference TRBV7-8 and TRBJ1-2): GAGVSQSPRYKVAKRGQDVALRCDPISGHVSLFWYQQALGQGPEFLTYFQNEAQLDKSGLPSDRFFAERPEGSVSTLKIQRTQQEDSAVYLCASSLGGQNYGYTFGSGTRLTVV.

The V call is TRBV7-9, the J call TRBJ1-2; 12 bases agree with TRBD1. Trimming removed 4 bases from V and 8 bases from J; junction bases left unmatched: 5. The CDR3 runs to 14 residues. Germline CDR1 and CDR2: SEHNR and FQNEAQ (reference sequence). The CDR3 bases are TGTGCCAGCAGCTCGGGACAGGGGGCGAGGGGCTACACCTTC. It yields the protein CASSSGQGARGYTF. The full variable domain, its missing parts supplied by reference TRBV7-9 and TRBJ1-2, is DTGVSQNPRHKITKRGQNVTFRCDPISEHNRLYWYRQTLGQGPEFLTYFQNEAQLEKSRLLSDRFSAERPKGSFSTLEIQRTEQGDSAMYLCASSSGQGARGYTFGSGTRLTVV.

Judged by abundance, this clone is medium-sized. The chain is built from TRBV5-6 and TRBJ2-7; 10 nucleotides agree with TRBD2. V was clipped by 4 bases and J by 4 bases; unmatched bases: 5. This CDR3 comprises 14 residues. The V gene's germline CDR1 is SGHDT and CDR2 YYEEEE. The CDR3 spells CASSPLAGRYEQYF. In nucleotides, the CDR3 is TGTGCCAGCAGCCCACTAGCGGGGCGATACGAGCAGTACTTC.

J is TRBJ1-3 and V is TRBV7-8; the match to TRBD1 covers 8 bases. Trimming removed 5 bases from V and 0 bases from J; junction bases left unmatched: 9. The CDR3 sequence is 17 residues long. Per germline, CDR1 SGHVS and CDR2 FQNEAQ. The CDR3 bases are TGTGCCAGCAGCATAACAGGGGGTACTAACTCTGGAAACACCATATATTTT. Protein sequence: CASSITGGTNSGNTIYF.

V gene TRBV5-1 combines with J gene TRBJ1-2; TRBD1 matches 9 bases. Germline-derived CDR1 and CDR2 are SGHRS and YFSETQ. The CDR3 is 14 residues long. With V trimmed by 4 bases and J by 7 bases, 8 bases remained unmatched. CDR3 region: CASSRDREEGGYTF. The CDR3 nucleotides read TGCGCCAGCAGCCGGGACAGGGAAGAAGGTGGCTACACCTTC.

Here the CDR3 DNA reads TGTGCCAGCAGCTTAACACCCGGGACAGGGGCTGGAAACACCATATATTTT. Its protein product is CASSLTPGTGAGNTIYF. The chain recombines TRBV11-2 with TRBJ1-3, with 10 bases identical to TRBD1. V lost 2 bases and J lost 2; bases outside the gene matches: 6. Germline V CDR1 and CDR2: SGHAT, FQNNGV. The CDR3 covers 17 residues.

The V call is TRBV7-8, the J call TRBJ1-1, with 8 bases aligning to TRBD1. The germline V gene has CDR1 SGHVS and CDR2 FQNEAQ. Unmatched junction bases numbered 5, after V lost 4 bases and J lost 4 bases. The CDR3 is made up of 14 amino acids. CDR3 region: CASSYDRGPTEAFF. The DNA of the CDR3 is TGTGCCAGCAGCTACGACAGGGGCCCCACTGAAGCTTTCTTT.

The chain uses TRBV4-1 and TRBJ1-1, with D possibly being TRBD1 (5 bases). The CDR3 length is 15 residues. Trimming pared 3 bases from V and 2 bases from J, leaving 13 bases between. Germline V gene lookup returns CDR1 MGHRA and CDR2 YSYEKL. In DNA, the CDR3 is TGCGCCAGCAGCCACCCGACAGATCTCAACACTGAAGCTTTCTTT. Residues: CASSHPTDLNTEAFF.

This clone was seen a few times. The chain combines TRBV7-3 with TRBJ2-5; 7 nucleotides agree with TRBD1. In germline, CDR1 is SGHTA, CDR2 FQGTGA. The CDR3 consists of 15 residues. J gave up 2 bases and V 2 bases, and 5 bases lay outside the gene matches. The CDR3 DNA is TGTGCCAGCAGCTTATTTGGGACAGTACAAGAGACCCAGTACTTC. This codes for CASSLFGTVQETQYF.

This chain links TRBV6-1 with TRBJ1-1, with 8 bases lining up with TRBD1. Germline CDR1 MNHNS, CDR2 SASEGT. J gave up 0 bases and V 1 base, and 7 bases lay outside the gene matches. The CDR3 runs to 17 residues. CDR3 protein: CASSEVGRGLMNTEAFF. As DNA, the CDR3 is TGTGCCAGCAGTGAAGTCGGCAGGGGGCTGATGAACACTGAAGCTTTCTTT.

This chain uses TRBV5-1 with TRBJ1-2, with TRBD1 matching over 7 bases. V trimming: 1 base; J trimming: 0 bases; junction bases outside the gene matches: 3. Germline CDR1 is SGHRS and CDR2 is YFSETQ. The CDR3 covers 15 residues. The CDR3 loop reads CASSLSTGANYGYTF. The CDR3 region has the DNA TGCGCCAGCAGCTTGAGCACAGGGGCTAACTATGGCTACACCTTC.

In DNA form, the CDR3 reads TGTGCCAGCAGCTTAAGAGGGCTGTCTGGCTACACCTTC. As protein: CASSLRGLSGYTF. The chain employs TRBV7-8 and TRBJ1-2, with D unresolved. Trimming took 2 bases from V and 7 from J, leaving 11 bases between them. CDR3 size: 13 residues. Germline CDR1 SGHVS, CDR2 FQNEAQ.

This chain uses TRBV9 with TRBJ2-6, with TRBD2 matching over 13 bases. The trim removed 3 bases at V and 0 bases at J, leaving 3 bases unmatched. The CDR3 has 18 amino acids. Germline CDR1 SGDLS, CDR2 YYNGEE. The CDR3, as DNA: TGTGCCAGCAGCGAGACTAGCGGGAGGAGCTCTGGGGCCAACGTCCTGACTTTC. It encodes CASSETSGRSSGANVLTF.

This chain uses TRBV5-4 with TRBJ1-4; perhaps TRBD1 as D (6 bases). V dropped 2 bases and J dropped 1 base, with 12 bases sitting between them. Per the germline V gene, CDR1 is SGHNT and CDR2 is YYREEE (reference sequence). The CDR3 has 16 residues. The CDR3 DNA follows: TGTGCCAGCAGCTTCGGGGGGGGCTTAACTAATGAAAAACTGTTTTTT. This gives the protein CASSFGGGLTNEKLFF.

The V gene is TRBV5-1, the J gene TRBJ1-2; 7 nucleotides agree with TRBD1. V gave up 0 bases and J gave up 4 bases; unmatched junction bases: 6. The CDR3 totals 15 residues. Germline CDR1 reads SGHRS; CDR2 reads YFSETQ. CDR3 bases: TGCGCCAGCAGCTTGGAGGGACAGCCCTTCTATGGCTACACCTTC. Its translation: CASSLEGQPFYGYTF. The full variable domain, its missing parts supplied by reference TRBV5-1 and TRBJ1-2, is KAGVTQTPRYLIKTRGQQVTLSCSPISGHRSVSWYQQTPGQGLQFLFEYFSETQRNKGNFPGRFSGRQFSNSRSEMNVSTLELGDSALYLCASSLEGQPFYGYTFGSGTRLTVV.